This TCR beta chain came from a study of blood T cells in healthy people across ages. Study-wide points: With naive T cell percentage, TCR beta diversity showed a strong correlation.

In the case of this clonotype: Its target is unknown.

Germline-derived CDR1 and CDR2 are ENHRY and SYGVKD. V was pared by 2 bases and J by 6 bases, with 19 bases between. CDR3 size: 16 residues. Combining a sample-barcoded 5' primer with a J-beta primer mix, a second PCR ran for roughly 7 to 12 cycles. TCRdb reanalysed the 5' RACE reads using MiXCR and keeps one entry per CDR3 protein. Counted here are hundreds of thousands of distinct CDR3 sequences, roughly 60% occurring once; the ten biggest clones make up over 20%. The draw of peripheral blood yielded roughly 9.1 milliliters from each donor. Per individual sample, total RNA of at least 5.5 micrograms was extracted.

The source material was blood. The chain has TRBV10-3 and TRBJ1-2; tentative D call: TRBD1 (5 bases). This sequence originates from a man aged 30-40 years in good health. The chain's CDR3 is CAISEGGEGTVNGYTF. Written as DNA, the CDR3 is TGTGCCATCAGTGAGGGGGGTGAAGGTACGGTAAATGGCTACACCTTC.